This T cell receptor beta chain came from a study of identical twins. The study's findings and limits: Conclusions came from cross-sectional statistical analysis, not from following the same donors.

V lost 3 bases and J 2 bases, leaving 10 bases between the germline ends. The CDR3 has 14 amino acids. Note on this clonotype: Antigen unknown.

TCRdb re-analysed the 5' RACE reads in MiXCR, keeping a single row per CDR3 protein. The sample lists a few hundred thousand distinct CDR3 sequences; around 15% were seen once. The same data also contributed to another study, on yellow fever vaccine responses in identical twins. From that report: Twins reportedly appeared to share part of their vaccine T cell response while keeping part individual.

This clonotype originated in a young woman in good health. The specimen sequenced was CD4+ T cells sorted from blood. The chain joins TRBV12-3 or TRBV12-4 to TRBJ2-5; D is uncertain. DNA for the CDR3: TGTGCCAGCAGTTTCGGCAGAACGCAAGAGACCCAGTACTTC. Protein product: CASSFGRTQETQYF.